Sequencing of this T cell receptor beta chain was carried out in a study of T-cell reconstitution after alpha-beta-depleted transplantation in children. Unique molecular identifiers were incorporated when the TCRbeta library was constructed. Each CDR3 protein gets one entry after TCRdb re-called the PCR reads with MiXCR. The sample carries about 980,000 distinct CDR3 sequences, under 30% recorded once. This clonotype was seen more than once but under ten times. The origin of this receptor is a boy under two years old who had a stem cell transplant for SCID, so the T cells may come from the graft donor. Here the sequenced sample was PBMCs, mostly from graft donor cells, taken 360 days after TCRalphabeta/CD19-depleted stem cell transplant.

For the CDR3, the DNA is TGTGCCAGTACGCGGGAAAGGGGCTCACCCCTCCACTTT. Translated: CASTRERGSPLHF. The chain combines TRBV19 with TRBJ1-6; weak D call: TRBD1 (5 bases). V was pared by 7 bases and J by 10 bases, with 14 bases between. The CDR3 is made up of 13 amino acids. Germline V gene sequence: CDR1 LNHDA, CDR2 SQIVND (reference sequence). The full variable domain, in which reference TRBV19 and TRBJ1-6 provide the parts outside the CDR3, is DGGITQSPKYLFRKEGQNVTLSCEQNLNHDAMYWYRQDPGQGLRLIYYSQIVNDFQKGDIAEGYSVSREKKESFPLTVTSAQKNPTAFYLCASTRERGSPLHFGNGTRLTVT.